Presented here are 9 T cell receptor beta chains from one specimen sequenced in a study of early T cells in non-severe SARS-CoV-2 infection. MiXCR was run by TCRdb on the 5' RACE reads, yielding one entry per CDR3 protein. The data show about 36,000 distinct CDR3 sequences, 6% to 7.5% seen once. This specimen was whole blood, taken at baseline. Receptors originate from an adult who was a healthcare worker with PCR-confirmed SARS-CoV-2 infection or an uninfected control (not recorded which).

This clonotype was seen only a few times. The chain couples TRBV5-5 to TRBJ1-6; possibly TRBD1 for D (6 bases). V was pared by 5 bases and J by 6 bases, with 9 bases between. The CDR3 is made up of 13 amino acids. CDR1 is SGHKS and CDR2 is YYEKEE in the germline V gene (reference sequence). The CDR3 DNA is TGTGCCAGCAGGGACAGCTTTAATTCACCCCTCCACTTT. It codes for CASRDSFNSPLHF. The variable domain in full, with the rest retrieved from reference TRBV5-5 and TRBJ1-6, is DAGVTQSPTHLIKTRGQQVTLRCSPISGHKSVSWYQQVLGQGPQFIFQYYEKEERGRGNFPDRFSARQFPNYSSELNVNALLLGDSALYLCASRDSFNSPLHFGNGTRLTVT.

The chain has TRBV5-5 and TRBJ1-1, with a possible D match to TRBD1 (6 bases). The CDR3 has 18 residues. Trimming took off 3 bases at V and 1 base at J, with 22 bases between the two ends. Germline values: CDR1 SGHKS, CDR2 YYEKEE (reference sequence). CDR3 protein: CASSSVSGGASWNTEAFF. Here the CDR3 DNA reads TGTGCCAGCAGCTCGGTGTCCGGGGGCGCGAGTTGGAACACTGAAGCTTTCTTT.

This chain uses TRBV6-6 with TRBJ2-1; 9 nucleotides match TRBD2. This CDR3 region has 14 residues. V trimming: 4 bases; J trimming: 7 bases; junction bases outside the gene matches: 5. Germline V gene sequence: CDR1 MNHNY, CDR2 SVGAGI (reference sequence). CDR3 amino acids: CASSFLAGFNEQFF. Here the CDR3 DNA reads TGTGCCAGCAGTTTCCTAGCGGGGTTTAATGAGCAGTTCTTC.

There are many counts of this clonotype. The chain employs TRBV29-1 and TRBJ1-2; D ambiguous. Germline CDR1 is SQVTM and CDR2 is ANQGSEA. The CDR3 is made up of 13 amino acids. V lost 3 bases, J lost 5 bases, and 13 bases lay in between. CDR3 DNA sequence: TGCAGCGTTGAGATTCAGGATGGATATGGCTACACCTTC. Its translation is CSVEIQDGYGYTF.

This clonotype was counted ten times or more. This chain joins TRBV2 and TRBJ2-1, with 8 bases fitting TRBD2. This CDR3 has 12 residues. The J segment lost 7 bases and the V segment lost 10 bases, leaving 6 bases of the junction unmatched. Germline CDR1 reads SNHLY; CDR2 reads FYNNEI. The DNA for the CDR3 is TGTGCCACAGCCGGCGGGGGGAATGAGCAGTTCTTC. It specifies CATAGGGNEQFF. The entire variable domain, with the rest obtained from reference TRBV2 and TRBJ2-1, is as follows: EPEVTQTPSHQVTQMGQEVILRCVPISNHLYFYWYRQILGQKVEFLVSFYNNEISEKSEIFDDQFSVERPDGSNFTLKIRSTKLEDSAMYFCATAGGGNEQFFGPGTRLTVL.

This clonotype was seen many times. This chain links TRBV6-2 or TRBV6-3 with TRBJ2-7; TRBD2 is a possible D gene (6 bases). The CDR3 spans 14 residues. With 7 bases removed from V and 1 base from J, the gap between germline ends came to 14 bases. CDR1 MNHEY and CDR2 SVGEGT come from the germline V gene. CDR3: CASKGLSASYEQYF. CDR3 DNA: TGTGCCAGCAAGGGACTGAGCGCTTCCTACGAGCAGTACTTC.

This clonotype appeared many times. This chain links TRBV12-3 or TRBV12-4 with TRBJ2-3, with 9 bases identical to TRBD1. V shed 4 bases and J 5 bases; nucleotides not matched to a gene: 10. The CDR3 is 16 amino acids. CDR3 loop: CASSSGAGQGLDTQYF. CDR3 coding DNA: TGTGCCAGCAGTTCAGGGGCGGGACAGGGACTAGATACGCAGTATTTT.

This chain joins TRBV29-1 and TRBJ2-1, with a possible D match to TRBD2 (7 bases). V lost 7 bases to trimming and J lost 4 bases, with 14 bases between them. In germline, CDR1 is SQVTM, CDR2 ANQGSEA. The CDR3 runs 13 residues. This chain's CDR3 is CSGGASGYNEQFF. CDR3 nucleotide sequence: TGCAGCGGGGGGGCTAGCGGATACAATGAGCAGTTCTTC.

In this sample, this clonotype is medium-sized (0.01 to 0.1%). The CDR3 here is CAISEPLLAGDNNEQFF. For the CDR3, the DNA is TGTGCCATCAGTGAACCCCTTCTAGCGGGAGACAACAATGAGCAGTTCTTC. The chain is built from TRBV10-3 and TRBJ2-1, with 10 bases fitting TRBD2. The CDR3 totals 17 residues. Germline CDR1 ENHRY, CDR2 SYGVKD. V was pared by 3 bases and J by 5 bases, with 10 bases of the junction left unmatched.